This entry describes one T cell receptor (beta chain). Its specificity is unknown. This sample includes further DNA sequences coding for the same CDR3. CDR3 length equals 15 residues. V lost 4 bases, J lost 4 bases, and 6 bases stayed unmatched. CDR1 and CDR2 (germline): LGHNA, YSLEER. Clones were sequenced by immunoSEQ multiplex PCR, and TCRdb holds only the in-frame ones, with some missing. The sample has 2 million to 2.5 million clones, around 93% seen once. These data belong to a study of shared clonotypes between healthy human individuals. Study observations and caveats: Sharing across four donors was highest in naive CD4 (around 5%) and lowest in memory CD8 (0.4%). Clonotype sharing among donors likely depends on sequencing depth.

The donors, all of them Caucasian adults, lived in Nashville, Tennessee. The sequencing input was naive CD4+ T cells from PBMCs. Subset denoted: CD45RA+ positively selected. The origin of this receptor is a man in his late teens or twenties in good health. Some clones in this sample may be carry-over from other donors' samples. The V gene is TRBV4-3, the J gene TRBJ2-1; 8 nucleotides match TRBD2. The CDR3 DNA reads TGCGCCAGCAGCCCCAGCGGGAGTTGGTACAATGAGCAGTTCTTC. Amino acid sequence: CASSPSGSWYNEQFF.